These T cell receptor beta chains were read from a single sample in a study of cytomegalovirus exposure and HLA in healthy donors. TCRdb's table, derived via immunoSEQ multiplex PCR, lists solely in-frame clones and lacks some. The sample has fewer than 70,000 clones, and its top ten clones hold approximately 5.6%. Sample: PBMCs. The source is a man aged 30-40 years in good health and CMV-seropositive. CDR3s include the opening cysteine and the closing phenylalanine or tryptophan. D genes are given only for firm matches.

j_call,d_call,cdr3_length,v_call,cdr3_aa,cdr3_nt
TRBJ1-1,TRBD1,17,TRBV5-1,CASSLHRFGQGVTEAFF,TGCGCCAGCAGCCTTCATAGGTTCGGACAGGGGGTAACTGAAGCTTTCTTT
TRBJ1-3,-,14,TRBV2,CASMSDIPGNTIYF,TGTGCCAGCATGTCCGACATACCTGGAAACACCATATATTTT
TRBJ1-3,-,14,TRBV9,CASSVPGVGNTIYF,TGTGCCAGCAGCGTTCCGGGGGTCGGAAACACCATATATTTT
TRBJ2-7,-,14,TRBV25-1,CASSPPGSKYEQYF,TGTGCCAGCAGCCCACCGGGATCCAAATACGAGCAGTACTTC
TRBJ1-6,TRBD1,14,TRBV5-1,CASSPGQARSPLHF,TGCGCCAGCAGCCCGGGACAGGCTCGGTCACCCCTCCACTTT
TRBJ2-1,TRBD2,14,TRBV30,CAWSVLSGSNEQFF,TGTGCCTGGAGTGTCCTTAGCGGGAGCAATGAGCAGTTCTTC
TRBJ2-1,TRBD2,16,TRBV4-2,CASSQGGLAGDNEQFF,TGTGCCAGCAGCCAAGGTGGACTAGCGGGTGACAATGAGCAGTTCTTC
TRBJ1-2,-,15,TRBV6-5,CASSYIQGADYGYTF,TGTGCCAGCAGTTACATACAGGGCGCTGACTATGGCTACACCTTC
TRBJ2-1,TRBD2,14,TRBV15,CATRGTSGYNEQFF,TGTGCCACCAGGGGGACTAGCGGATACAATGAGCAGTTCTTC
TRBJ1-5,-,14,TRBV19,CASVGRLSNQPQHF,TGTGCCAGTGTCGGGAGATTGAGCAATCAGCCCCAGCATTTT
TRBJ1-5,-,14,TRBV15,CATSSHRGNQPQHF,TGCGCCACCAGCAGCCACAGGGGCAATCAGCCCCAGCATTTT
TRBJ1-2,-,13,TRBV19,CASLEASDYGYTF,TGTGCCAGTTTGGAGGCCTCGGACTATGGCTACACCTTC
TRBJ2-1,TRBD2,16,TRBV10-3,CAISVLAGRGDNEQFF,TGTGCCATCAGTGTGCTAGCGGGGAGGGGTGACAATGAGCAGTTCTTC
TRBJ2-1,-,15,TRBV5-6,CASTLGPRDWDEQFF,TGTGCCAGCACCCTGGGCCCGCGGGACTGGGATGAGCAGTTCTTC
TRBJ2-1,-,14,TRBV4-1,CASKRQSSDNEQFF,TGCGCCAGCAAAAGACAATCGTCCGACAATGAGCAGTTCTTC
TRBJ1-1,TRBD1,14,TRBV5-1,CASSFGQGGTEAFF,TGCGCCAGCAGCTTTGGACAGGGTGGCACTGAAGCTTTCTTT
TRBJ2-7,TRBD2,18,TRBV19,CASSAGTSGSMGGYEQYF,TGTGCCAGTAGTGCCGGGACTAGCGGGAGCATGGGAGGTTACGAGCAGTACTTC
TRBJ1-5,-,13,TRBV2,CASHGGEGQPQHF,TGTGCCAGCCACGGAGGGGAGGGCCAGCCCCAGCATTTT
TRBJ2-5,-,12,TRBV30,CAWSGGSETQYF,TGTGCCTGGAGTGGCGGTTCGGAGACCCAGTACTTC
TRBJ2-1,-,15,TRBV5-4,CASSSPSSDYNEQFF,TGTGCCAGCAGCTCCCCCTCTAGCGATTACAATGAGCAGTTCTTC
TRBJ2-2,TRBD1,17,TRBV11-3,CASSLEGQISGTGELFF,TGTGCCAGCAGCTTAGAGGGACAGATTTCGGGCACCGGGGAGCTGTTTTTT
TRBJ1-1,TRBD1,15,TRBV7-3,CASSLMGQGNTEAFF,TGTGCCAGCAGCTTAATGGGACAGGGAAACACTGAAGCTTTCTTT
TRBJ1-4,-,12,TRBV30,CAWSLGEEKLFF,TGTGCCTGGAGTCTAGGCGAGGAAAAACTGTTTTTT
TRBJ2-7,TRBD1,14,TRBV18,CASSPGTGIYEQYF,TGTGCCAGCTCACCCGGGACAGGGATTTACGAGCAGTACTTC
TRBJ1-4,TRBD1,15,TRBV5-6,CASSPGQGANEKLFF,TGTGCCAGCAGCCCAGGACAGGGTGCTAATGAAAAACTGTTTTTT
TRBJ1-6,TRBD1,15,TRBV30,CAIGQGNSYNSPLHF,TGTGCCATAGGACAGGGCAACTCCTATAATTCACCCCTCCACTTT